Sequencing of this T cell receptor (beta chain) was carried out in a study of blood T cells in healthy people across ages (dated by TCRdb to between 2014 and 2017). Study-wide context: In model experiments, template switching captured about one uniquely barcoded TCR beta cDNA molecule for every two T cells. Age-related changes in TCR beta repertoire diversity were measured in the study by deep sequencing normalized with unique cDNA molecular identifiers. To avoid experimental bias, donors of different ages were distributed randomly across sequencing lanes. The study analyzed two additional independent replicas of 1 million unique cDNA reads from the same blood draw for two donors, one aged 18 to 29 and one aged 80 or older. Donors were grouped into four age groups: young (average about 15 years), middle-aged (39), aged (roughly 67) and long-lived (approximately 75). General study outcomes and caveats: Since profiling was done on bulk unsorted PBMCs, naive and antigen-experienced compartments could not be conclusively compared. Because donor CMV infection status was unknown, age-related changes in expanded clonotypes were potentially confounded. Compared with the aged group, the long-lived group had more naive CD4+ T cells, fewer expanded clones and increased TCR diversity, a pattern suggesting age selection. Estimates of total diversity based on one million sequenced T cells were regarded as lower bounds and as underestimates. As age increased, observed TCR beta diversity per million T cells dropped in a roughly linear way, and a significant reduction was already evident by age around 41. There was a strong correlation between observed TCR beta diversity and the percentage of naive T cells measured by flow cytometry.

The approximately 39 donors, aged 6 to 90 years, were systemically healthy Caucasian individuals from Russia. Each donor gave 8.5 to 10 milliliters of peripheral blood, collected into EDTA-treated Vacutainer tubes. PBMCs were isolated by Ficoll-Paque density-gradient centrifugation, with at least 6 million obtained per sample. Total RNA was extracted from PBMCs with Trizol reagent, with at least 5 micrograms obtained per sample. For every donor, flow cytometry on a PBMC aliquot measured the percentage of naive CD45RAhigh/CD27high T cells. The CDR3 contains 15 residues, cysteine and phenylalanine counted. This entry keeps only the CDR3 DNA: 45 bases, framed from base 1. The trim is 2 bases for V and 3 bases for J, with a gap of 14 bases between the germline ends. Sequences SGHTA (CDR1) and FQGNSA (CDR2) are obtained from the germline V gene. Notes on this clonotype: Its antigen specificity is not known. No clone much larger than this one lies a single base away; base qualities are absent.

Library method: 5' RACE. A second PCR of roughly 7 to 12 cycles was run with a J-beta primer mix and a sample-barcoded 5' primer. Each TCR beta cDNA molecule received a unique molecular identifier from a template-switch 5' adaptor carrying 12 random nucleotides. Each sample yielded at least 3 million CDR3-containing paired-end reads. All of the RNA was converted into first-strand cDNA using the Mint cDNA synthesis kit, with a TRBC-specific oligonucleotide serving as the primer. Following uracil-DNA glycosylase treatment, all cDNA underwent a first 18-cycle PCR with the universal primers M1SS and BC2_uni_R. From the authors' description of their analysis: For normalization, 1 million high-quality reads were randomly selected from each sample, with every read carrying a distinct molecular identifier. Instead of being binned into consensus sequences, reads that shared molecular identifiers were thrown out. MiTCR, set to a Q25 quality threshold and the strictest error-elimination algorithm, was used for CDR3 identification, clonotype clustering and error correction. Lower-bound total TCR beta diversity was estimated with a nonparametric unseen species model using Euler transformation. TCRdb reworked the public reads: Q25 trimming with fastp, MiXCR clone assembly, productive beta chains retained. Rows with one shared CDR3 protein collapse into an entry with the most common genes and DNA. Clone size and V and J calls follow TCRdb, not the original study. The sample table contains around 1,900,000 distinct CDR3 sequences; only one count was recorded for about two fifths of them. Of the sample, under 25% falls within the top ten clones.

The sample consisted of blood. The chain is made from TRBV7-2 and TRBJ2-7; the D match is possibly TRBD1 or TRBD2, with 5 bases aligned in each. This TCR derives from a human donor in good health. The CDR3 amino acid sequence is: CASSLWGKKIYEQYF. The DNA is as follows: TGTGCCAGCAGCTTATGGGGGAAGAAGATCTACGAGCAGTACTTC.